A single sample is the source of the 10 T cell receptor beta chains below, sequenced in a study of blood T cell repertoires in COVID-19. The protocol was immunoSEQ multiplex PCR, while the TCRdb copy is restricted to in-frame clones and leaves out a portion. In the table there are some 290,000 clones, approximately 91% of which are singletons. Sequencing was carried out using PBMCs or T cells enriched from blood (not recorded which). The receptors stem from a woman aged 40 to 50 with acute COVID-19.

This clone was found once. The chain links TRBV6-2 or TRBV6-3 to TRBJ2-7; perhaps TRBD2 as D (6 bases). The CDR3 has 16 residues. V lost 2 bases to trimming and J lost 2 bases, with 16 bases between them. CDR1 and CDR2 (germline): MNHEY, SVGEGT. CDR3 protein: CASSYPLGSGTYEQYF. The CDR3 DNA follows: TGTGCCAGCAGTTACCCTCTCGGTAGCGGAACCTACGAGCAGTACTTC.

V and J are TRBV2 and TRBJ2-5; 12 nucleotides line up with TRBD1. The CDR3 is made up of 16 amino acids. J gave up 4 bases and V 5 bases, and 8 bases lay outside the gene matches. Germline assignment: CDR1 SNHLY and CDR2 FYNNEI. This CDR3 reads CASSPRDRGRGETQYF. As DNA, the CDR3 is TGTGCCAGCAGTCCTCGGGACAGGGGGCGAGGAGAGACCCAGTACTTC.

V and J are TRBV9 and TRBJ2-5; perhaps TRBD1 as D (6 bases). Per germline, CDR1 SGDLS and CDR2 YYNGEE. Deletions cut 0 bases from V and 4 bases from J, with 13 bases between. CDR3 length: 15 amino acids. CDR3 sequence (DNA): TGTGCCAGCAGCGTAGGGGAAGGGGGAAGAGAGACCCAGTACTTC. It is translated as CASSVGEGGRETQYF.

The chain is built from TRBV23-1 and TRBJ2-1; 7 bases agree with TRBD1. TRBV23-1 is designated an ORF whose function remains uncertain. J gave up 4 bases and V 0 bases, and 6 bases lay outside the gene matches. CDR3 length equals 16 residues. CDR3 coding DNA: TGCGCCAGCAGTCAATCAAACAGGGGACGATACAATGAGCAGTTCTTC. It yields the protein CASSQSNRGRYNEQFF.

This clone was observed a few times. The chain links TRBV10-3 to TRBJ2-1; a weak D match, TRBD2 (5 bases). V lost 3 bases and J lost 0, with 12 bases in between. The CDR3 contains 16 residues. Per the germline V gene, CDR1 is ENHRY and CDR2 is SYGVKD. This CDR3 is CAISDGGSASYNEQFF. The DNA of the CDR3 is TGTGCCATCAGTGATGGAGGATCGGCCTCCTACAATGAGCAGTTCTTC.

A remark on this clone: At one end, the junction sequence differs from germline, possibly due to a read error. The chain links TRBV7-7 to TRBJ2-5; D might be TRBD2 (6 bases). This CDR3 comprises 16 residues. Germline CDR1 is SSHAT and CDR2 is FNYEAQ (reference sequence). DNA of the CDR3: TGTGCTAGCAGCCCGGCAGGTGGCATCGGGAGTCAGACCCAGTACTTC. It translates to CASSPAGGIGSQTQYF.

The chain couples TRBV4-2 to TRBJ2-6; TRBD2 matches at 8 bases. CDR1 LGHNA and CDR2 YNFKEQ come from the germline V gene. With V trimmed by 4 bases and J by 2 bases, 4 bases remained unmatched. The CDR3 length is 16 residues. CDR3 in DNA: TGTGCCAGCAGCCTCGCCGGGGGGGCTGGGGCCAACGTCCTGACTTTC. Translation gives CASSLAGGAGANVLTF.

V is TRBV19 and J is TRBJ1-5; D is unresolved. Trimming pared 4 bases from V and 0 bases from J, leaving 4 bases between. The CDR3 contains 13 residues. Germline CDR1 is LNHDA and CDR2 is SQIVND (reference sequence). CDR3 sequence (DNA): TGTGCCAGTAGTACCCTTAGCAATCAGCCCCAGCATTTT. Residues: CASSTLSNQPQHF.

The CDR3 here is CASRGQGPNEKLFF. In nucleotides, the CDR3 is TGTGCCAGCAGAGGACAGGGCCCGAATGAAAAACTGTTTTTT. The rearrangement uses TRBV2 and TRBJ1-4, with 8 bases matching TRBD1. The CDR3 has 14 amino acids. The junction had 5 bases not matched to a gene; V was cut back by 6 bases and J by 5 bases. Germline CDR1 reads SNHLY; CDR2 reads FYNNEI.

This clone was detected only once. This chain connects TRBV5-1 to TRBJ1-1; 8 bases fit TRBD1. J gave up 5 bases and V 4 bases, and 10 bases lay outside the gene matches. The CDR3 runs 15 residues. Germline V gene sequence: CDR1 SGHRS, CDR2 YFSETQ. The CDR3 sequence is CASSPLGQGGTEAFF. The CDR3 region has the DNA TGCGCCAGCAGCCCCCTCGGACAGGGAGGGACTGAAGCTTTCTTT.